The following is a T cell receptor beta chain sequence with its context. The target antigen is unknown. Germline V lookup: CDR1 MGHRA, CDR2 YSYEKL. The CDR3 is made up of 15 amino acids. V shed 0 bases and J shed 9 bases, with 17 bases lying between them. Here immunoSEQ multiplex PCR was the method, and the copy in TCRdb shows in-frame clones only, minus some. The sample carries 45,000 or so clones, roughly nine tenths recorded once. These data are taken from a study of T cells in localized non-small cell lung cancer. Study-wide results and limits: Adjacent lung tissue had a median about 52 of the top 100 clones found in the tumor.

Sequences were derived from PBMCs, sampled before any cancer treatment. This chain links TRBV4-1 with TRBJ2-5; D may be TRBD1 (5 bases). The clonotype was recovered from a man between 40 and 75 years old with stage II lung adenocarcinoma. The CDR3 loop reads CASSQESDGQGAQYF. The CDR3 DNA reads as TGCGCCAGCAGCCAAGAGTCTGACGGTCAAGGGGCCCAGTACTTC.